This T cell receptor beta chain was observed in a study of T-cell memory formation after mild COVID-19. The CDR3 consists of 14 residues. The germline V gene has CDR1 SGHVS and CDR2 FNYEAQ. V was pared by 4 bases and J by 2 bases, with 11 bases between. Libraries for TCRalpha and TCRbeta carried sample barcodes and unique molecular identifiers via 5'RACE. TCRdb fed the 5' RACE reads into MiXCR, producing one record per CDR3 protein. This sample has some 100,000 distinct CDR3 sequences, with around 10% found just once. Study-level points and caveats: A subset of responding clones appeared in pre-infection memory, suggesting cross-reactive memory joined. Chiefly within CM and EM were the contracting CD4+ clones; CD8+ ones were within EMRA. While clones contracting from day 15 to 85 were balanced between CD4 and CD8, later expanders leaned CD4+.

There are a few counts of this clonotype. Its cognate antigen is unknown. The clonotype was recovered from a man aged 18 to 30 who had mild COVID-19 (a few samples of this study predate the infection). Cell type and time point are not known. The chain recombines TRBV7-6 with TRBJ2-5; no definite D call. Sequencing input: PBMCs or a T cell subset sorted from them (not recorded which). CDR3 region: CASSSWTKQETQYF. The CDR3 bases are TGTGCCAGCAGCTCATGGACGAAACAAGAGACCCAGTACTTC.